The rows below give T cell receptor beta chains drawn from one sample of a study of response to subunit inactivated influenza vaccine. A single record per CDR3 protein comes from TCRdb applying MiXCR to the RT-PCR reads. Of about 780,000 distinct CDR3 sequences in the sample, around a sixth were seen once. This specimen was PBMCs from blood, taken more than 4 days after vaccination. These receptors all come from a man aged 45 to 65 who received an inactivated influenza vaccine. CDR3s include the opening cysteine and the closing phenylalanine or tryptophan. The D gene is left open where the match is weak. Size tells how often a clone was seen (once, few, many) or the class of an expanded clone, and some rows leave it out.

NA	NA	TRBV12-3/TRBV12-4	TRBJ2-7	CASSTGTNSYEQYF	TGTGCCAGCAGCACCGGGACAAATTCCTACGAGCAGTACTTC
NA	NA	TRBV2	TRBJ1-5	CASSSEGNQPQHF	TGTGCCAGCAGTTCAGAGGGCAATCAGCCCCAGCATTTT
NA	TRBD1	TRBV20-1	TRBJ2-7	CSAQGQGTPRSEQYF	TGCAGTGCTCAGGGACAGGGAACTCCGCGATCCGAGCAGTACTTC
NA	NA	TRBV6-5	TRBJ2-1	CASSYSMTTSRLGGEQFF	TGTGCCAGCAGTTACTCGATGACGACCAGCAGGTTGGGGGGTGAGCAGTTCTTC
NA	TRBD1	TRBV20-1	TRBJ2-7	CSASPGTAYEQYF	TGCAGTGCTAGCCCCGGGACAGCCTACGAGCAGTACTTC
many	NA	TRBV24-1	TRBJ2-4	CATSDGTPQAKNIQYF	TGTGCCACCAGTGATGGGACACCGCAAGCCAAAAACATTCAGTACTTC
NA	NA	TRBV7-2	TRBJ2-5	CASSPHGGRPGETQYF	TGTGCCAGCAGCCCTCACGGGGGACGCCCGGGGGAGACCCAGTACTTC
few	NA	TRBV29-1	TRBJ2-7	CSVARSLSYEQYF	TGCAGCGTGGCCCGGAGCCTCTCCTACGAGCAGTACTTC
few	NA	TRBV12-3/TRBV12-4	TRBJ2-2	CASSAGLTNTGELFF	TGTGCCAGCAGCGCGGGACTCACGAACACCGGGGAGCTGTTTTTT
NA	NA	TRBV4-1	TRBJ2-2	CASSQRGVGELFF	TGCGCCAGCAGCCAAAGGGGGGTCGGGGAGCTGTTTTTT
many	TRBD1	TRBV10-3	TRBJ2-7	CAISPLTGEYEQYF	TGTGCCATCAGCCCCTTAACAGGGGAGTACGAGCAGTACTTC
many	NA	TRBV5-5	TRBJ2-6	CASRRQVSGANVLTF	TGTGCCAGCAGGCGACAAGTCTCTGGGGCCAACGTCCTGACTTTC
NA	NA	TRBV12-3/TRBV12-4	TRBJ2-3	CASSSPGGLLDTQYF	TGTGCCAGCAGTTCCCCCGGGGGGCTCTTAGATACGCAGTATTTT
NA	NA	TRBV9	TRBJ1-3	CASSHRDGGNTIYF	TGTGCCAGCAGCCACCGGGACGGAGGAAACACCATATATTTT
few	TRBD2	TRBV10-3	TRBJ2-1	CAITEGLAGQTQQFF	TGTGCCATCACCGAAGGGCTAGCGGGGCAAACGCAGCAGTTCTTC
few	TRBD2	TRBV29-1	TRBJ2-1	CSVEGLAGYEQFF	TGCAGCGTTGAGGGACTAGCGGGATATGAGCAGTTCTTC
NA	TRBD1	TRBV29-1	TRBJ2-7	CSVQGNYEQYF	TGCAGCGTACAGGGGAACTACGAGCAGTACTTC
NA	TRBD1	TRBV9	TRBJ2-1	CASSVGQATYNEQFF	TGTGCCAGCAGCGTTGGACAGGCCACTTACAATGAGCAGTTCTTC
NA	TRBD2	TRBV28	TRBJ2-2	CASSLNGLAGRGELFF	TGTGCCAGCAGTTTAAACGGCCTAGCGGGACGCGGGGAGCTGTTTTTT
NA	TRBD2	TRBV7-6	TRBJ2-3	CASSGLAGRGGTDTQYF	TGTGCCAGCAGCGGACTAGCGGGAAGAGGAGGCACAGATACGCAGTATTTT
NA	NA	TRBV7-2	TRBJ2-7	CASSLGGIGEQYF	TGTGCCAGCAGCTTAGGAGGGATTGGCGAGCAGTACTTC
many	NA	TRBV5-5	TRBJ2-7	CASSLSWGLNYEQYF	TGTGCCAGCAGCTTGTCGTGGGGCCTAAACTACGAGCAGTACTTC
many	TRBD1	TRBV24-1	TRBJ2-1	CATSDHGDSYNEQFF	TGTGCCACCAGTGATCATGGGGACAGCTACAATGAGCAGTTCTTC
few	TRBD1	TRBV7-9	TRBJ2-1	CASSLVGQGTYNEQFF	TGTGCCAGCAGCTTAGTGGGACAGGGCACCTACAATGAGCAGTTCTTC
NA	NA	TRBV5-5	TRBJ2-3	CASSLSNGVDTQYF	TGTGCCAGCAGCTTGAGTAACGGGGTAGATACGCAGTATTTT
NA	NA	TRBV5-1	TRBJ2-1	CASSLEAGPPLDEQFF	TGCGCCAGCAGCTTGGAGGCGGGACCCCCCCTGGATGAGCAGTTCTTC
many	NA	TRBV20-1	TRBJ1-4	CSVRTATNEKLFF	TGCAGTGTCCGGACAGCAACTAATGAAAAACTGTTTTTT
NA	NA	TRBV11-2	TRBJ2-3	CASSPGWYGGRGTDTQYF	TGTGCCAGCAGCCCGGGTTGGTATGGGGGGCGAGGCACAGATACGCAGTATTTT
few	NA	TRBV27	TRBJ2-7	CASSGTSSGYEQYF	TGTGCCAGCAGCGGGACGTCATCCGGCTACGAGCAGTACTTC
NA	TRBD1	TRBV24-1	TRBJ2-1	CATSDTGVNEQFF	TGTGCCACCAGTGATACAGGGGTGAATGAGCAGTTCTTC
few	NA	TRBV6-1	TRBJ1-5	CASKPPGFNQPQHF	TGTGCCAGCAAACCCCCGGGATTCAATCAGCCCCAGCATTTT
NA	TRBD2	TRBV27	TRBJ2-1	CASSVLAAGGNEQFF	TGTGCCAGCAGTGTGCTAGCGGCGGGCGGCAATGAGCAGTTCTTC
NA	TRBD1	TRBV27	TRBJ1-6	CASTRGTGSNSPLHF	TGTGCCAGCACTAGGGGGACAGGAAGTAATTCACCCCTCCACTTT
NA	NA	TRBV5-1	TRBJ1-1	CASSLSFSAGNTEAFF	TGCGCCAGCAGCTTGAGTTTTTCGGCCGGTAACACTGAAGCTTTCTTT
NA	NA	TRBV27	TRBJ2-2	CASSFFLGTGELFF	TGTGCCAGCAGTTTTTTTCTAGGGACCGGGGAGCTGTTTTTT